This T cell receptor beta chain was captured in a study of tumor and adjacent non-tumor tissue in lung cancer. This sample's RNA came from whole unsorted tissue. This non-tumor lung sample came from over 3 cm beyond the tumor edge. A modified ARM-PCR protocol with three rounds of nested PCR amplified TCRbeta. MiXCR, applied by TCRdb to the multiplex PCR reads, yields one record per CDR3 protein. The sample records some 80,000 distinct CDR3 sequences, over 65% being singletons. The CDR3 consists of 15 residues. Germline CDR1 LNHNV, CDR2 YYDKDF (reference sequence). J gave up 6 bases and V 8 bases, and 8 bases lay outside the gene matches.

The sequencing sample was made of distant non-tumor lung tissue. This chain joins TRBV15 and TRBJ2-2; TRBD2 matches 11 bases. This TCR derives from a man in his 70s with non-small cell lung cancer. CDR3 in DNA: TGTGCCACCGCGGAACTAGCGGGAGTCGCCGGGGAGCTGTTTTTT. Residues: CATAELAGVAGELFF.